Below, 26 T cell receptor beta chains from the same sample are listed, as sequenced in a study of cytomegalovirus exposure and HLA in healthy donors. PCR amplification relied on 60 Vbeta primers (plus 13 Jbeta primers). The protocol was immunoSEQ multiplex PCR, while the TCRdb copy is restricted to in-frame clones and leaves out a portion. This table holds some 90,000 clones, approximately 80% found once. The sample taken for sequencing was PBMCs. These receptors were collected from a woman in her fifties or sixties in good health and CMV-seropositive.

As regards this clone: The junction shows a germline mismatch at one end, possibly a read error. The chain recombines TRBV5-1 with TRBJ1-4; 8 nucleotides line up with TRBD1. CDR1 is SGHRS, CDR2 YFSETQ, per germline. The CDR3 totals 18 residues. CDR3 in amino acids: CASSLAKRTGYANEKLFF. CDR3 DNA sequence: TGCGCCAGCAGCTTGGCCAAGAGGACAGGGTACGCTAACGAAAAACTGTTTTTT.

The CDR3, as DNA: TGTGCCAGCAGCTTATCGGGGGGTTACTCTGGGGCCAACGTCCTGACTTTC. Its translation is CASSLSGGYSGANVLTF. V is TRBV7-3 and J is TRBJ2-6; 7 nucleotides agree with TRBD2. CDR3 size: 17 residues. V trimming: 2 bases; J trimming: 0 bases; junction bases outside the gene matches: 4. Germline V gene sequence: CDR1 SGHTA, CDR2 FQGTGA.

The V call is TRBV19, the J call TRBJ2-7; TRBD2 matches 13 bases. The length of the CDR3 is 16 residues. V lost 5 bases, J lost 7 bases, and 11 bases stayed unmatched. Germline lookup yields CDR1 LNHDA and CDR2 SQIVND (reference sequence). Written as DNA, the CDR3 is TGTGCCAGTAGTCCCCGGACTAGCGGGGGACCCGGGGAGCAGTACGTC. Amino acid sequence: CASSPRTSGGPGEQYV.

The chain joins TRBV25-1 to TRBJ2-5, with TRBD1 matching 8 bases. The CDR3 totals 14 residues. The V and J ends lost 9 bases and 4 bases, in that order; junction bases with no gene match: 10. Germline V gene sequence: CDR1 MGHDK, CDR2 SYGVNS. The CDR3 spells CASTDRVSGETQYF. The DNA of the CDR3 is TGTGCCAGTACGGACAGGGTCAGTGGAGAGACCCAGTACTTC.

This clone was seen a single time. The V call is TRBV6-1, the J call TRBJ2-1; TRBD2 aligns across 8 bases. The V and J ends lost 2 bases and 5 bases, in that order; junction bases with no gene match: 5. CDR3 size: 15 residues. In germline, CDR1 is MNHNS, CDR2 SASEGT. The CDR3 spells CASSESGGQNNEQFF. CDR3 DNA: TGTGCCAGCAGTGAAAGCGGGGGCCAAAACAATGAGCAGTTCTTC.

This clone was seen only once. This rearrangement joins TRBV7-4 to TRBJ2-1; unclear D gene. The CDR3 extends over 11 amino acids. The germline V gene encodes CDR1 SGHVT and CDR2 SQSDAQ. Trimming shortened V by 4 bases and J by 10 bases, and 8 bases separated the two germline ends. This chain's CDR3 is CASSSSTEQFF. DNA of the CDR3: TGTGCCAGCAGCTCATCTACGGAGCAGTTCTTC. The whole variable domain, remainder taken from reference TRBV7-4 and TRBJ2-1, is GAGVSQSPRYKVAKRGRDVALRCDSISGHVTLYWYRQTLGQGSEVLTYSQSDAQRDKSGRPSGRFSAERPERSVSTLKIQRTEQGDSAVYLCASSSSTEQFFGPGTRLTVL.

This chain uses TRBV13 with TRBJ2-5, with 7 positions matching TRBD2. V trimming: 5 bases; J trimming: 5 bases; junction bases outside the gene matches: 14. Per germline, CDR1 PRHDT and CDR2 FYEKMQ (reference sequence). This CDR3 is 16 amino acids long. The CDR3 nucleotides read TGTGCCAGCAGCCCCCCTAGCGGCCCCTCCACCGAGACCCAGTACTTC. Its translation: CASSPPSGPSTETQYF.

V usage is TRBV5-1 and J usage is TRBJ2-5; 11 nucleotides align to TRBD1. The CDR3 has 17 residues. CDR1 is SGHRS and CDR2 is YFSETQ in the germline V gene. V was clipped by 5 bases and J by 4 bases; unmatched bases: 13. The CDR3 protein is CASRMSSGTGGRETQYF. The DNA of the CDR3 is TGCGCCAGCAGAATGAGTTCTGGGACAGGGGGACGAGAGACCCAGTACTTC.

This clone occurred a few times. Here the CDR3 DNA reads TGTGCCAGCAGTTACTCAGGGACCAAAAACATTCAGTACTTC. Residues: CASSYSGTKNIQYF. V usage is TRBV11-2 and J usage is TRBJ2-4; tentatively, D is TRBD1 (5 bases). Germline V gene lookup returns CDR1 SGHAT and CDR2 FQNNGV. The CDR3 has 14 residues. The V and J ends lost 6 bases and 2 bases respectively, with 11 bases between them.

J is TRBJ1-2 and V is TRBV7-9; D gene unclear. The V and J ends lost 6 bases and 2 bases respectively, with 10 bases between them. The CDR3 sequence is 13 residues long. Germline assignment: CDR1 SEHNR and CDR2 FQNEAQ (reference sequence). The CDR3 sequence: CASSITGNYGYTF. CDR3 coding DNA: TGTGCCAGCAGTATAACCGGGAACTATGGCTACACCTTC.

On this clone: The junction does not match germline at one end; this may be a read error. The chain employs TRBV7-9 and TRBJ2-5, with TRBD1 matching 10 bases. CDR1 and CDR2 (germline): SEHNR, FQNEAQ (reference sequence). The CDR3 covers 16 residues. CDR3 protein: CSSSYRRDRGRETQYF. The CDR3 DNA sequence: TGTTCCAGCAGCTATCGCCGGGACAGGGGACGGGAGACCCAGTACTTC.

The chain links TRBV7-2 to TRBJ1-1; D may be TRBD1 (6 bases). Trimming removed 1 base at V and 5 bases at J, with 8 bases between. This CDR3 has 13 residues. Germline V lookup: CDR1 SGHTA, CDR2 FQGNSA. The DNA for the CDR3 is TGTGCCAGCAGCTTAGTGGGGGCGACTGAAGCTTTCTTT. Its protein product is CASSLVGATEAFF.

This clone was recorded a few times. The chain is built from TRBV10-2 and TRBJ2-3; the match to TRBD2 covers 11 bases. CDR1 is WSHSY, CDR2 SAAADI, per germline. The CDR3 spans 15 residues. Trimming removed 5 bases from V and 8 bases from J; junction bases left unmatched: 9. CDR3 DNA: TGCGCCAGCAGTCCCTCTAGCGGGGGGTCAGGTACGCAGTATTTT. This gives the protein CASSPSSGGSGTQYF.

V and J are TRBV2 and TRBJ1-6; no clear D. The CDR3 is 13 amino acids. V shed 4 bases and J shed 14 bases, with 15 bases lying between them. CDR1 is SNHLY and CDR2 is FYNNEI in the germline V gene. In nucleotides, the CDR3 is TGTGCCAGCAGTGTCGAGGGCAGTTCCGCCCTCCACTTT. As protein: CASSVEGSSALHF.

The chain couples TRBV21-1 to TRBJ1-3. TRBV21-1 is termed a pseudogene. The CDR3 loop spans 15 amino acids. The CDR3 region is CASSLLLIAPNTIYF. The DNA of the CDR3 is TGTGCCAGCAGCCTACTTCTCATTGCCCCTAACACCATATATTTT.

V gene TRBV11-2 combines with J gene TRBJ1-2, with a possible D match to TRBD1 (5 bases). The CDR3 totals 13 residues. Trimming shortened V by 5 bases and J by 2 bases, and 9 bases separated the two germline ends. Germline CDR1 is SGHAT and CDR2 is FQNNGV. The CDR3: CASSQDSNYGYTF. The CDR3 DNA is TGTGCCAGCAGCCAAGACAGCAACTATGGCTACACCTTC.

The chain employs TRBV7-9 and TRBJ1-1; D unclear. V lost 5 bases, J lost 8 bases, and 6 bases lay in between. From germline, CDR1 is SEHNR and CDR2 FQNEAQ (reference sequence). This CDR3 is built from 10 residues. Written as DNA, the CDR3 is TGTGCCAGCAGCACTAAGGAAGCTTTCTTT. This translates into CASSTKEAFF.

The V gene is TRBV10-3, the J gene TRBJ2-2; 14 bases are a match to TRBD2. Germline CDR1 reads ENHRY; CDR2 reads SYGVKD. CDR3 size: 18 residues. Trimming at V came to 1 base and at J to 5 bases, leaving 6 bases not matched to a gene. The CDR3: CAISEWTSGRLGTGELFF. In nucleotides, the CDR3 is TGTGCCATCAGTGAGTGGACTAGCGGGAGGTTGGGGACCGGGGAGCTGTTTTTT.

This sequence joins TRBV12-5 and TRBJ2-1, with 9 bases fitting TRBD2. The V gene's germline CDR1 is LGHNT and CDR2 FRNRAP. CDR3 length: 15 residues. The junction had 2 bases not matched to a gene; V was cut back by 0 bases and J by 5 bases. In DNA, the CDR3 is TGTGCTAGTGGTTTGGTTCTAGCGGGAAACAATGAGCAGTTCTTC. Protein sequence: CASGLVLAGNNEQFF.

The chain combines TRBV6-1 with TRBJ2-7, with TRBD2 as a possible D gene (6 bases). Trimming took off 9 bases at V and 5 bases at J, with 20 bases between the two ends. Germline lookup yields CDR1 MNHNS and CDR2 SASEGT. This CDR3 comprises 14 residues. The CDR3 DNA follows: TGTGCCAGTTCTACCCCGGGACTCCCAAACGAGCAGTACGTC. Encoded protein: CASSTPGLPNEQYV.

This clone showed up just a few times. V and J are TRBV19 and TRBJ2-5; D is possibly TRBD2 (6 bases). This CDR3 contains 12 residues. Trimming cost V 6 bases and J 5 bases, with 10 bases left between them. Germline-derived CDR1 and CDR2 are LNHDA and SQIVND (reference sequence). Here the CDR3 DNA reads TGTGCCAGTAGCCGGGGGTGGGAGACCCAGTACTTC. Amino acid sequence: CASSRGWETQYF.

J is TRBJ1-5 and V is TRBV5-8; 11 nucleotides align to TRBD1. Per germline, CDR1 SGHTS and CDR2 YDEGEE. This CDR3 is 17 amino acids long. Unmatched junction bases numbered 9, after V lost 4 bases and J lost 3 bases. The CDR3 is CASSHTGTGGNNQPQHF. CDR3 bases: TGTGCCAGCAGCCACACCGGGACAGGGGGAAACAATCAGCCCCAGCATTTT.

The rearrangement uses TRBV30 and TRBJ1-4; no clear D. With 5 bases removed from V and 0 bases from J, the gap between germline ends came to 7 bases. Germline CDR1 and CDR2: GTSNPN and SVGIG (reference sequence). The CDR3 is 13 amino acids. Here the CDR3 reads CAWRGATNEKLFF. In DNA form, the CDR3 reads TGTGCCTGGCGGGGAGCAACTAATGAAAAACTGTTTTTT.

V is TRBV29-1 and J is TRBJ2-2, with a weak D call TRBD1 (6 bases). Germline CDR1 and CDR2: SQVTM and ANQGSEA. The CDR3 is made up of 15 amino acids. Trimming left V 7 bases short and J 5 bases short, with 20 bases between. CDR3 bases: TGCAGCGCCACCTCCGGCAGGGGATTGACCGGGGAGCTGTTTTTT. The encoded protein is CSATSGRGLTGELFF.

This chain uses TRBV2 with TRBJ2-7, with 9 bases that match TRBD2. With V trimmed by 8 bases and J by 4 bases, 15 bases remained unmatched. CDR3 size: 16 residues. Germline loops: CDR1 SNHLY, CDR2 FYNNEI. This CDR3 reads CASLTLAGIVFYEQYF. The CDR3 coding sequence is TGTGCCAGCCTTACCCTAGCGGGGATCGTATTTTACGAGCAGTACTTC.

The V and J genes are TRBV6-6 and TRBJ1-2; D not resolved. The CDR3 runs 12 residues. Trimming cost V 10 bases and J 6 bases, with 15 bases left between them. The germline V gene encodes CDR1 MNHNY and CDR2 SVGAGI (reference sequence). The CDR3 sequence: CATSTDTDGYTF. As DNA, the CDR3 is TGTGCCACCTCGACCGATACAGATGGCTACACCTTC.